Shown below are 17 T cell receptor beta chains from a single sample sequenced in a study of OX40 agonist ivuxolimab in advanced cancers. TCRdb's table, derived via immunoSEQ multiplex PCR, lists solely in-frame clones and lacks some. In the table there are tens of thousands of clones, approximately 83% of which are singletons. Sequencing was performed on CD4+ or CD8+ T cells sorted from blood, taken in a trial of the OX40 agonist ivuxolimab. The source of these receptors is an adult with an advanced solid tumor such as melanoma, head and neck, liver or kidney cancer.

The chain combines TRBV11-2 with TRBJ1-4; tentative D call: TRBD1 (6 bases). Trimming took off 5 bases at V and 3 bases at J, with 13 bases between the two ends. Germline CDR1 reads SGHAT; CDR2 reads FQNNGV. The CDR3 totals 15 residues. CDR3: CASSLTGTPNEKLFF. CDR3 in DNA: TGTGCCAGCAGCCTTACCGGGACACCTAATGAAAAACTGTTTTTT. The complete variable domain, with remaining parts taken from reference TRBV11-2 and TRBJ1-4, reads EAGVAQSPRYKIIEKRQSVAFWCNPISGHATLYWYQQILGQGPKLLIQFQNNGVVDDSQLPKDRFSAERLKGVDSTLKIQPAKLEDSAVYLCASSLTGTPNEKLFFGSGTQLSVL.

In this sample, this clone turned up once. The rearrangement links TRBV19 to TRBJ1-2; D gene unclear. Germline CDR1 LNHDA, CDR2 SQIVND (reference sequence). V lost 2 bases and J 1 base, leaving 14 bases between the germline ends. This CDR3 contains 16 residues. The CDR3 bases are TGTGCCAGTAGTATACCCGAGGCAGGACTTAACTATGGCTACACCTTC. It translates to CASSIPEAGLNYGYTF.

The chain couples TRBV7-2 to TRBJ1-6; TRBD1 might be the D (5 bases). Germline values: CDR1 SGHTA, CDR2 FQGNSA. Trimming pared 5 bases from V and 6 bases from J, leaving 20 bases between. There are 17 residues in the CDR3. Here the CDR3 DNA reads TGTGCCAGCAGCCCTACCGGGACGCGGGGACTTAATTCACCCCTCCACTTT. Amino acid sequence: CASSPTGTRGLNSPLHF.

This clone came up once. The chain recombines TRBV10-2 with TRBJ2-2; D remains ambiguous. Trimming removed 4 bases at V and 0 bases at J, with 12 bases between. Germline CDR1 is WSHSY and CDR2 is SAAADI. The CDR3 covers 16 residues. The CDR3: CASSVPPWSNTGELFF. The CDR3 DNA reads TGCGCCAGCAGTGTTCCCCCGTGGTCGAACACCGGGGAGCTGTTTTTT.

The V and J genes are TRBV6-6 and TRBJ1-2; weak D call: TRBD1 (6 bases). Trimming cost V 5 bases and J 2 bases, with 18 bases left between them. The CDR3 sequence is 16 residues long. Per germline, CDR1 MNHNY and CDR2 SVGAGI (reference sequence). For the CDR3, the DNA is TGTGCCAGCAGTGGCAATACAGGGTTGACGAACTATGGCTACACCTTC. Amino acid sequence: CASSGNTGLTNYGYTF.

V usage is TRBV6-1 and J usage is TRBJ1-2; D remains ambiguous. This CDR3 contains 13 residues. Germline V gene lookup returns CDR1 MNHNS and CDR2 SASEGT. V was cut by 8 bases and J by 0 bases, with 10 bases left in between. This CDR3 reads CASWGKANYGYTF. Here the CDR3 DNA reads TGTGCCAGCTGGGGTAAAGCTAACTATGGCTACACCTTC.

The chain uses TRBV7-6 and TRBJ1-2, with 9 positions matching TRBD1. After removal of 1 base from V and 4 bases from J, the junction contained 1 base not matched to a gene. There are 14 residues in the CDR3. CDR1 is SGHVS, CDR2 FNYEAQ, per germline. The CDR3 DNA is TGTGCCAGCAGCTTAGACAGGGGGCCCTATGGCTACACCTTC. Translated: CASSLDRGPYGYTF.

This clone showed up just once. The chain carries TRBV5-8 and TRBJ1-2; 7 bases are shared with TRBD1. Germline values: CDR1 SGHTS, CDR2 YDEGEE. Unmatched junction bases numbered 9, after V lost 4 bases and J lost 3 bases. There are 15 residues in the CDR3. The CDR3 loop is CASSTKDRSDYGYTF. The DNA of the CDR3 is TGTGCCAGCAGCACAAAGGACAGGAGCGACTATGGCTACACCTTC.

V usage is TRBV18 and J usage is TRBJ1-5, with no clear D. Trimming removed 3 bases from V and 0 bases from J, with 6 bases in between. The CDR3 covers 14 residues. Looked up from germline, CDR1 is KGHSH and CDR2 is LQKENI. This chain's CDR3 is CASSPDYSNQPQHF. Written as DNA, the CDR3 is TGTGCCAGCTCACCGGACTATAGCAATCAGCCCCAGCATTTT.

The rearrangement links TRBV9 to TRBJ1-1; 7 bases align to TRBD1. The CDR3 is made up of 15 amino acids. Germline V CDR1 and CDR2: SGDLS, YYNGEE. Trimming removed 0 bases from V and 5 bases from J; junction bases left unmatched: 7. CDR3 nucleotides: TGTGCCAGCAGCGTAGGTTTGACAGGGCGGACTGAAGCTTTCTTT. Amino acids: CASSVGLTGRTEAFF.

This clone was recorded many times. The V call is TRBV9, the J call TRBJ1-2, with D perhaps matching TRBD1 (6 bases). The germline gives CDR1 SGDLS, CDR2 YYNGEE. The V end was cut by 4 bases, the J end by 8 bases, with 15 bases between. The length of the CDR3 is 13 residues. CDR3 sequence: CASSLTGRGGYTF. The DNA for the CDR3 is TGTGCCAGCAGCCTTACAGGGCGGGGAGGCTACACCTTC.

V and J are TRBV7-9 and TRBJ2-1, with D tentatively TRBD1 (6 bases). Germline CDR1 and CDR2: SEHNR and FQNEAQ (reference sequence). V was cut by 1 base and J by 4 bases, with 17 bases left in between. The CDR3 totals 17 residues. CDR3 sequence (DNA): TGTGCCAGCAGCTTAGTAGTCGGGACAAGCTATTACAATGAGCAGTTCTTC. Its translation: CASSLVVGTSYYNEQFF.

The gene calls are TRBV19 and TRBJ2-3; D perhaps matches TRBD1 (7 bases). The ends were cut back, 5 bases at V and 4 bases at J, with 19 bases in the middle. Germline CDR1 is LNHDA and CDR2 is SQIVND (reference sequence). This CDR3 has 16 residues. The CDR3 sequence is CASSLPGQGGADTQYF. CDR3 DNA sequence: TGTGCCAGTAGTCTTCCGGGCCAGGGGGGCGCAGATACGCAGTATTTT.

This chain connects TRBV5-1 to TRBJ2-1, with TRBD2 identical over 15 bases. The germline V gene encodes CDR1 SGHRS and CDR2 YFSETQ. The CDR3 consists of 16 residues. V was clipped by 3 bases and J by 7 bases; unmatched bases: 5. The CDR3 DNA reads TGCGCCAGCAGCTCAACCGGGACTAGCGGGGGGAATGAGCAGTTCTTC. It yields the protein CASSSTGTSGGNEQFF.

Here the CDR3 DNA reads TGTGCCAGCAGCCGACGGGCTAGCGGCCCGGAGACCCAGTACTTC. Its protein product is CASSRRASGPETQYF. The V and J genes are TRBV7-2 and TRBJ2-5; 7 nucleotides align to TRBD2. Trimming removed 5 bases from V and 5 bases from J; junction bases left unmatched: 11. CDR1 and CDR2 from the germline V gene are SGHTA and FQGNSA. CDR3 length: 15 amino acids.

The chain joins TRBV7-8 to TRBJ1-1, with a weak D call TRBD1 (5 bases). CDR1 is SGHVS, CDR2 FQNEAQ, per germline. Trimming shortened V by 6 bases and J by 4 bases, and 15 bases separated the two germline ends. CDR3 length equals 14 residues. CDR3 DNA sequence: TGTGCCAGCAGAAGGGATACAGGAGGCACTGAAGCTTTCTTT. This gives the protein CASRRDTGGTEAFF.

This clone appeared a few times. This rearrangement joins TRBV20-1 to TRBJ2-7; D ambiguous. Germline CDR1 is DFQATT and CDR2 is SNEGSKA (reference sequence). The V gene lost 1 base and the J gene lost 1 base, with 2 bases spanning the gap. The CDR3 contains 11 residues. CDR3 loop: CSARVSYEQYF. The CDR3 coding sequence is TGCAGTGCTAGAGTTTCCTACGAGCAGTACTTC.